This T cell receptor beta chain comes out of a study of blood T cell repertoires in COVID-19. In the study overall: Whether acute or convalescent, the COVID-19 samples came from the United States, Italy and Spain. Sample material is recorded as cDNA or gDNA derived from T cells, B-cell-depleted T cells, or PBMCs.

The V and J ends lost 6 bases and 0 bases, in that order; junction bases with no gene match: 4. Looked up from germline, CDR1 is MDHEN and CDR2 is SYDVKM. The CDR3 extends over 15 amino acids. Across under 25 US areas, participants ranged in age from about 18 to 90 years. Participants reported their clinical history, and cohort assignment relied on those reports. Clones were sequenced by immunoSEQ multiplex PCR, and TCRdb holds only the in-frame ones, with some missing. The sample has roughly 200,000 clones; around 86% are singletons. Sequencing used PBMCs or T cells enriched from blood (not recorded which). This rearrangement joins TRBV28 to TRBJ2-2, with TRBD2 matching 7 bases. The source is a man in his forties with acute COVID-19. This CDR3 is CASSPSGANTGELFF. The CDR3 bases are TGTGCCAGCAGCCCCAGCGGGGCGAACACCGGGGAGCTGTTTTTT.